This is a list of T cell receptor beta chains from one sample in a study of PD-1 blockade in classical Hodgkin lymphoma. The protocol was immunoSEQ multiplex PCR, while the TCRdb copy is restricted to in-frame clones and leaves out a portion. The table lists approximately 110,000 clones, around 90% of them singletons. The sequenced sample was peripheral blood mononuclear cells (PBMCs), obtained before the fourth cycle of nivolumab. These receptors all stem from a human donor with classical Hodgkin lymphoma. Both conserved end residues are part of each CDR3. Each record gives: J gene, clone size, V gene, D gene, CDR3 DNA, CDR3 protein. A D gene is named only where the DNA matches it firmly. Expanded clones get a size class; other rows say once, few or many, or leave the size out.

j_call: TRBJ2-7
clone_size: -
v_call: TRBV5-1
d_call: -
cdr3_nt: TGCGCCAGCAGCTTAGCTCTACTAAACGAGCAGTACTTC
cdr3_aa: CASSLALLNEQYF

j_call: TRBJ2-7
clone_size: -
v_call: TRBV7-2
d_call: -
cdr3_nt: TGTGCCAGCAGCTTATCGTCGGGAGAGGGTTTAGACGACGAGCAGTACTTC
cdr3_aa: CASSLSSGEGLDDEQYF

j_call: TRBJ2-3
clone_size: -
v_call: TRBV12-5
d_call: TRBD2
cdr3_nt: TGTGCTAGTGGTTTAAGGGCTAGCGGGAGGTCAGATACGCAGTATTTT
cdr3_aa: CASGLRASGRSDTQYF

j_call: TRBJ2-3
clone_size: once
v_call: TRBV18
d_call: TRBD2
cdr3_nt: TGTGCCAGCTCACCAATAGACACCGGGGGGGCACAATCTGATACGCAGTATTTT
cdr3_aa: CASSPIDTGGAQSDTQYF

j_call: TRBJ1-5
clone_size: -
v_call: TRBV28
d_call: -
cdr3_nt: TGTGCCAGCAGTTTAAGGGGTGGTGATCAGCCCCAGCATTTT
cdr3_aa: CASSLRGGDQPQHF

j_call: TRBJ1-1
clone_size: -
v_call: TRBV6-5
d_call: TRBD1
cdr3_nt: TGTGCCACCCACTCCGGACAGGGGAACACTGAAGCTTTCTTT
cdr3_aa: CATHSGQGNTEAFF

j_call: TRBJ2-1
clone_size: -
v_call: TRBV4-1
d_call: -
cdr3_nt: TGCGCCAGCAGCCAAGGTCTGGCTGTACTCTACAATGAGCAGTTCTTC
cdr3_aa: CASSQGLAVLYNEQFF

j_call: TRBJ1-2
clone_size: -
v_call: TRBV30
d_call: TRBD1
cdr3_nt: TGTGCCTGGCTACCAGGGGGCGGCTATGGCTACACCTTC
cdr3_aa: CAWLPGGGYGYTF

j_call: TRBJ2-7
clone_size: -
v_call: TRBV29-1
d_call: -
cdr3_nt: TGCAGCGTTGATTACGGTCAGAACTACGAGCAGTACTTC
cdr3_aa: CSVDYGQNYEQYF

j_call: TRBJ2-7
clone_size: -
v_call: TRBV6-5
d_call: -
cdr3_nt: TGTGCCAGCAGTTACTCGGGGCCTTCCTACGAGCAGTACTTC
cdr3_aa: CASSYSGPSYEQYF

j_call: TRBJ1-1
clone_size: -
v_call: TRBV18
d_call: -
cdr3_nt: TGTGCCAGCTCACCGCAGATGAGTGGAAATGAAGCTTTCTTT
cdr3_aa: CASSPQMSGNEAFF

j_call: TRBJ2-2
clone_size: -
v_call: TRBV5-1
d_call: -
cdr3_nt: TGCGCCAGCAGCATGACAGACCTCACCGGGGAGCTGTTTTTT
cdr3_aa: CASSMTDLTGELFF

j_call: TRBJ2-7
clone_size: -
v_call: TRBV21-1
d_call: -
cdr3_nt: TGTGCCAGCAGCACTCGGACAGGGGGACGGGAGCAGTACTTC
cdr3_aa: CASSTRTGGREQYF

j_call: TRBJ2-3
clone_size: -
v_call: TRBV28
d_call: TRBD2
cdr3_nt: TGTGCCAGCAGAGCGGGAGGGACCGATACGCAGTATTTT
cdr3_aa: CASRAGGTDTQYF

j_call: TRBJ1-2
clone_size: -
v_call: TRBV5-8
d_call: -
cdr3_nt: TGTGCCAGCAGCTTGGGAGGGGTCGACTATGGCTACACCTTC
cdr3_aa: CASSLGGVDYGYTF

j_call: TRBJ2-1
clone_size: -
v_call: TRBV11-3
d_call: TRBD2
cdr3_nt: TGTGCCAGCAGCTTACTAGCGGGAGCCTACAATGAGCAGTTCTTC
cdr3_aa: CASSLLAGAYNEQFF

j_call: TRBJ2-3
clone_size: -
v_call: TRBV4-1
d_call: -
cdr3_nt: TGCGCCAGCAGCCGCCAGGGCGGGAGCACAGATACGCAGTATTTT
cdr3_aa: CASSRQGGSTDTQYF

j_call: TRBJ2-3
clone_size: -
v_call: TRBV5-1
d_call: TRBD2
cdr3_nt: TGCGCCAGCAGCTATTTAGCGGGTGGCATCACAGATACGCAGTATTTT
cdr3_aa: CASSYLAGGITDTQYF

j_call: TRBJ2-4
clone_size: -
v_call: TRBV2
d_call: TRBD1
cdr3_nt: TGTGCCAGCAGGGAAGGGACAGCACAAGCCAAAAACATTCAGTACTTC
cdr3_aa: CASREGTAQAKNIQYF

j_call: TRBJ2-3
clone_size: -
v_call: TRBV10-3
d_call: -
cdr3_nt: TGTGCCATCAGTGAGTCTTTTCAGGCAGGGGTCAGGGGAACCACCACAGATACGCAGTATTTT
cdr3_aa: CAISESFQAGVRGTTTDTQYF

j_call: TRBJ1-5
clone_size: -
v_call: TRBV28
d_call: TRBD1
cdr3_nt: TGTGCCAGCAGGAGGGGGCTCGGCAATCAGCCCCAGCATTTT
cdr3_aa: CASRRGLGNQPQHF

j_call: TRBJ2-7
clone_size: -
v_call: TRBV15
d_call: -
cdr3_nt: TGTGCCACCAGCAGTCCCTCAGGGTCCGCGATGCGGGAGCAGTACTTC
cdr3_aa: CATSSPSGSAMREQYF

j_call: TRBJ2-7
clone_size: -
v_call: TRBV5-4
d_call: TRBD2
cdr3_nt: TGTGCCAGCAGCCAGGGACTAGCGGGACCTAAGGAGTACTTC
cdr3_aa: CASSQGLAGPKEYF

j_call: TRBJ2-7
clone_size: -
v_call: TRBV11-2
d_call: TRBD2
cdr3_nt: TGTGCCAGCAGCCTTTCCCGGGGCGGGAGGAGCTCCTACGAGCAGTACTTC
cdr3_aa: CASSLSRGGRSSYEQYF

j_call: TRBJ1-3
clone_size: -
v_call: TRBV4-3
d_call: TRBD1
cdr3_nt: TGCGCCAGCAGCCAAGGGGGGACAGGGCCAGGAAACACCATATATTTT
cdr3_aa: CASSQGGTGPGNTIYF

j_call: TRBJ2-1
clone_size: -
v_call: TRBV28
d_call: -
cdr3_nt: TGTGCCAGCAGTTTTAGGACAGACAATGAGCAGTTCTTC
cdr3_aa: CASSFRTDNEQFF

j_call: TRBJ2-2
clone_size: -
v_call: TRBV7-2
d_call: TRBD2
cdr3_nt: TGTGCCAGCAGCTTAGCGCCGAGCGGGAGTTATTCACCCGGGGAGCTGTTTTTT
cdr3_aa: CASSLAPSGSYSPGELFF

j_call: TRBJ1-1
clone_size: -
v_call: TRBV19
d_call: -
cdr3_nt: TGTGCCAGTCTGGGGGACCCGAGGACTGAAGCTTTCTTT
cdr3_aa: CASLGDPRTEAFF

j_call: TRBJ1-2
clone_size: once
v_call: TRBV15
d_call: TRBD1
cdr3_nt: TGTGCCACCAGCAGCCAGGGGGTTACGGGCTACACCTTC
cdr3_aa: CATSSQGVTGYTF

j_call: TRBJ2-7
clone_size: -
v_call: TRBV7-2
d_call: -
cdr3_nt: TGTGCCAGCAGCTCTATGGGGGTTTCAGAACTGTACTTC
cdr3_aa: CASSSMGVSELYF